Reported below is one TCR beta chain. The second PCR ran roughly 6 to 11 cycles with a sample-barcoded 5' primer and J-beta primers. TCRdb redid the calling of the 5' RACE reads with MiXCR, one entry per CDR3 protein. Of fewer than 950,000 distinct CDR3 sequences in the sample, 30% to 45% are singletons; the top ten hold 10% to 15%. CDR3 size: 13 residues. V dropped 9 bases and J dropped 8 bases, with 16 bases sitting between them. The V gene's germline CDR1 is SGHTA and CDR2 FQGNSA. This entry is derived from a study of blood T cells in healthy people across ages. The source of this sequence is a man younger than 35 in good health. The gene calls are TRBV7-2 and TRBJ1-4; tentative D call: TRBD1 (6 bases). The sequenced material came from blood. The CDR3 here is CASAGVFGEKLFF. CDR3 nucleotide sequence: TGTGCCAGTGCAGGGGTGTTTGGGGAAAAACTGTTTTTT.